This T cell receptor (beta chain) was obtained from a study of cytotoxic CD8 clonotypes in ibrutinib-treated CLL. Background on the study: Patients: more than 10 relapsed/refractory, approximately 16 treatment-naive, roughly 17 IGHV unmutated. Study-wide results and limits: A difference in sampling times existed between sustained-remission and progressing patients. Public clonotypes, rarely seen, contracted or held steady on treatment.

Assay used: immunoSEQ multiplex PCR; TCRdb lists only in-frame clones, some missing. The sample lists hundreds of thousands of clones, 60% to 75% seen once, with approximately 15% in the top ten. Trimming stripped 3 bases from V and 9 bases from J, with 20 bases between. Looked up from germline, CDR1 is WNHNN and CDR2 is SYGVQD (reference sequence). CDR3 length equals 15 residues. A note on this clone: The antigen is unknown.

The TCR comes from a human donor with chronic lymphocytic leukemia. This sample comprised PBMCs, obtained after 24 months of ibrutinib treatment. The chain recombines TRBV10-1 with TRBJ1-2; D gene unclear. The CDR3 is CASSDTDKPKESYTF. CDR3 nucleotides: TGCGCCAGCAGTGATACTGACAAGCCTAAGGAGAGCTACACCTTC.